Below, one T cell receptor (beta chain) is given with its context. This specimen comes from a study of control samples from healthy donors and cancer patients. Germline V gene data show CDR1 as MNHNY and CDR2 as SVGAGI (reference sequence). The CDR3 spans 16 residues. Trimming at V came to 7 bases and at J to 5 bases, leaving 10 bases not matched to a gene. The data were produced by immunoSEQ multiplex PCR, yet TCRdb's version contains in-frame clones alone and is incomplete. The sample includes 130,000 to 150,000 clones, roughly 92% of them seen just once. This sequence was found in a man aged 25 to 40 in good health. The source material was blood. V and J are TRBV6-6 and TRBJ2-3; 12 bases are a match to TRBD1. The CDR3 spells CASTMGTGGVKDTQYF. CDR3 nucleotides: TGTGCCAGCACTATGGGGACAGGGGGCGTTAAAGATACGCAGTATTTT.